This T cell receptor (beta chain) emerged from a study of blood T cell repertoires in COVID-19. Study details: COVID-19 samples, acute and convalescent, were from the United States, Italy and Spain. T cells, B-cell-depleted T cells, or PBMCs supplied cDNA or gDNA.

V lost 4 bases and J lost 8; bases outside the gene matches: 9. The CDR3 loop spans 16 amino acids. CDR1 is LGHDT and CDR2 is YNNKEL in the germline V gene (reference sequence). The sample holds a few counts of this clone. Authors' data handling: Amplification with reference gene primers provided the estimates of nucleated cell counts. The table came from immunoSEQ multiplex PCR; TCRdb's copy has only in-frame clones and leaves some out. That table gives V, J and clone size, and the DNA gave D and trimming. The repertoire includes 90,000 to 150,000 clones, over 75% of them detected once, and 25% to 30% sits in the top ten.

The source is a man between 65 and 85 years old with active or convalescent COVID-19. The sequenced sample consisted of peripheral blood. This chain connects TRBV3-1 (or the pseudogene TRBV3-2) to TRBJ2-1, with 12 bases that match TRBD1. The CDR3 nucleotides are TGTGCCAGCAGCCTAAAAGGGACAGGGGGCAAAGATGAGCAGTTCTTC. Its protein product is CASSLKGTGGKDEQFF.